This entry lists 10 T cell receptor beta chains sequenced from one sample in a study of cytomegalovirus exposure and HLA in healthy donors. Both 60 Vbeta primers and 13 Jbeta primers went into the PCR. Profiling relied on immunoSEQ multiplex PCR, and the TCRdb table lists in-frame clones only, not all of them. The table has 150,000 or so clones, 70% to 80% seen once. The sample comprised PBMCs. The receptor set was obtained from a woman in her thirties or forties in good health and CMV-seronegative.

The chain is built from TRBV18 and TRBJ2-5; possibly TRBD1 for D (6 bases). The V end lost 0 bases, the J end lost 4 bases, and 9 bases lay between the germline ends. Germline-derived CDR1 and CDR2 are KGHSH and LQKENI. This CDR3 contains 14 residues. CDR3 sequence (DNA): TGTGCCAGCTCACCACCGTCCAGGGGAGAGACCCAGTACTTC. Amino acid sequence: CASSPPSRGETQYF.

The rearrangement links TRBV14 to TRBJ1-2; D gene uncertain. Germline V gives CDR1 SGHDN, CDR2 FVKESK. Trimming took off 0 bases at V and 13 bases at J, with 15 bases between the two ends. This CDR3 region has 13 residues. The CDR3 region has the DNA TGTGCCAGCAGCCAAGATCGGCGGCTGGGAGGCACCTTC. It codes for CASSQDRRLGGTF.

This chain links TRBV13 with TRBJ1-3; D gene ambiguous. This CDR3 is built from 15 residues. The V gene's germline CDR1 is PRHDT and CDR2 FYEKMQ (reference sequence). Trimming shortened V by 5 bases and J by 4 bases, and 15 bases separated the two germline ends. The CDR3 spells CASSRGSGGGNTIYF. CDR3 nucleotides: TGTGCCAGCAGCCGTGGGTCCGGAGGAGGAAACACCATATATTTT.

V gene TRBV5-1 combines with J gene TRBJ2-1; the D gene is possibly TRBD1 (8 bases). Germline loops: CDR1 SGHRS, CDR2 YFSETQ. Trimming left V 2 bases short and J 15 bases short, with 21 bases between. The CDR3 totals 14 residues. The CDR3 loop reads CASSLENERDRLFF. The DNA for the CDR3 is TGCGCCAGCAGCTTAGAAAACGAGCGGGACAGGCTGTTCTTC.

The chain employs TRBV30 and TRBJ1-5; unclear D gene. The CDR3 loop spans 13 amino acids. Germline V CDR1 and CDR2: GTSNPN, SVGIG (reference sequence). Trimming removed 0 bases at V and 3 bases at J, with 6 bases between. DNA for the CDR3: TGTGCCTGGAGTGTTGAGTTCAATCAGCCCCAGCATTTT. Translated, it gives CAWSVEFNQPQHF.

The table lists this clone with a count of one. The genes are TRBV21-1 and TRBJ2-5; the table's TRBD2 call for D was not verified on the DNA. TRBV21-1 is a recognized pseudogene. This CDR3 is 21 amino acids long. CDR3 loop: CASFGGLLCGGRPGLQETQYF. CDR3 in DNA: TGTGCCAGCTTTGGGGGATTGTTATGTGGCGGGAGGCCAGGACTACAAGAGACCCAGTACTTC.

This chain joins TRBV9 and TRBJ2-7, with D possibly matching TRBD2 (5 bases). CDR3 length equals 14 residues. CDR1 and CDR2 (germline): SGDLS, YYNGEE. The ends were cut back, 3 bases at V and 4 bases at J, with 14 bases in the middle. CDR3 sequence reads: CASSATDLPYEQYF. CDR3 coding DNA: TGTGCCAGCAGCGCTACGGACTTACCATACGAGCAGTACTTC.

This chain uses TRBV30 with TRBJ1-5; 7 positions agree with TRBD1. This CDR3 spans 15 amino acids. Germline lookup yields CDR1 GTSNPN and CDR2 SVGIG (reference sequence). V shed 2 bases, J shed 2 bases, and the junction held 6 bases outside the gene matches. CDR3 sequence: CAWSFPGQGNQPQHF. As DNA, the CDR3 is TGTGCCTGGAGTTTTCCAGGACAGGGCAATCAGCCCCAGCATTTT.

The V gene is TRBV9, the J gene TRBJ2-7; TRBD2 aligns across 10 bases. CDR3 length: 16 amino acids. V was pared by 4 bases and J by 6 bases, with 13 bases of the junction left unmatched. Germline V gives CDR1 SGDLS, CDR2 YYNGEE. CDR3 amino acids: CASSPGLAGANGEQYF. The CDR3 DNA reads TGTGCCAGCAGCCCGGGGCTAGCGGGAGCGAATGGCGAGCAGTACTTC. The full variable domain, its missing parts supplied by reference TRBV9 and TRBJ2-7, is DSGVTQTPKHLITATGQRVTLRCSPRSGDLSVYWYQQSLDQGLQFLIQYYNGEERAKGNILERFSAQQFPDLHSELNLSSLELGDSALYFCASSPGLAGANGEQYFGPGTRLTVT.

The chain is built from TRBV6-1 and TRBJ1-1; tentatively, D is TRBD1 (5 bases). CDR3 length: 14 residues. From germline, CDR1 is MNHNS and CDR2 SASEGT. Between the trimmed V and J ends, which lost 3 bases and 1 base, there was a span of 9 bases. CDR3 loop: CASSEWGANTEAFF. For the CDR3, the DNA is TGTGCCAGCAGTGAGTGGGGCGCGAACACTGAAGCTTTCTTT.